This TCR beta chain appears in the sequencing data of a study of T-cell reconstitution after alpha-beta-depleted transplantation in children. Findings of the study overall: T-cell counts and diversity at one year following transplant were attributed mainly to newly produced T cells. Several patients had high TCRbeta diversity at day 60; it came from surviving recipient T cells and thymic progenitors. It was reported that alpha-beta T cells came from several hundred expanded graft clones (about two months after transplant).

Trimming pared 2 bases from V and 0 bases from J, leaving 8 bases between. The CDR3 is made up of 15 amino acids. CDR1 is SGHRS, CDR2 YFSETQ, per germline. Preparation of the TCRbeta library used unique molecular identifiers. TCRdb re-called the PCR reads with MiXCR, one entry per CDR3 protein. Of about 490,000 distinct CDR3 sequences listed, over 9.5% are singletons. This clonotype was observed at least ten times. Its antigen is not known. The sequence derives from a child under 10 years old with inherited bone marrow failure, due to receive a stem cell transplant. The starting material was PBMCs, obtained before TCRalphabeta/CD19-depleted stem cell transplant. V is TRBV5-1 and J is TRBJ2-2; D is unresolved. The DNA of the CDR3 is TGCGCCAGCAGCTTATATAGTTCGAACACCGGGGAGCTGTTTTTT. This encodes CASSLYSSNTGELFF.